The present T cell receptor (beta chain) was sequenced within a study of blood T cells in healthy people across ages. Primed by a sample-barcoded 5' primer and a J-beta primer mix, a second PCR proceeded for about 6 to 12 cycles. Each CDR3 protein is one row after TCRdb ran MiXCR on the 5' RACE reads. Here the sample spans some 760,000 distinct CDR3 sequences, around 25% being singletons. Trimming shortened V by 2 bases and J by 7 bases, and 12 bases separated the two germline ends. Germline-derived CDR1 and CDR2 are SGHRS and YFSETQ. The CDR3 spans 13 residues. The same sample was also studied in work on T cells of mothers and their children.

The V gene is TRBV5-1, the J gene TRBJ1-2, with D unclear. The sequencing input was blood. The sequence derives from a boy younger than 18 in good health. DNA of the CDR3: TGCGCCAGCAGCTTTTTTGCCGGTCGTGGCTACACCTTC. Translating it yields CASSFFAGRGYTF.